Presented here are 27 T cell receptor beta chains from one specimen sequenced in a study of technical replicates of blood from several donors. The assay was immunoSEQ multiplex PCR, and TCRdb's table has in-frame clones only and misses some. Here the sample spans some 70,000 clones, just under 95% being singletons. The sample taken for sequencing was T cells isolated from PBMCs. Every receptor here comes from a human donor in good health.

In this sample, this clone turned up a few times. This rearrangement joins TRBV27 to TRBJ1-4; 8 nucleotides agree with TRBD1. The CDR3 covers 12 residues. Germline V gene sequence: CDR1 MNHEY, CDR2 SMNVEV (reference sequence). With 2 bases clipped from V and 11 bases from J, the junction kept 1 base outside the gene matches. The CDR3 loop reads CASSLTGGKLFF. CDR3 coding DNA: TGTGCCAGCAGTTTAACAGGGGGGAAACTGTTTTTT.

The CDR3 sequence is CASSVWDRGTYEQYF. CDR3 DNA: TGTGCCAGCAGCGTGTGGGACAGGGGGACCTACGAGCAGTACTTC. The chain uses TRBV9 and TRBJ2-7; 11 nucleotides agree with TRBD1. This CDR3 has 15 amino acids. With 2 bases clipped from V and 2 bases from J, the junction kept 3 bases outside the gene matches. Germline assignment: CDR1 SGDLS and CDR2 YYNGEE.

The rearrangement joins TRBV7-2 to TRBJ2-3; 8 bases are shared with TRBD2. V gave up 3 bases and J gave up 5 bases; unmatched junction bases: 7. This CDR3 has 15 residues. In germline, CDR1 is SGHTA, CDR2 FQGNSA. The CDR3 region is CASSFAGGKVDTQYF. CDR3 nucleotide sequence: TGTGCCAGCAGCTTCGCGGGGGGAAAAGTAGATACGCAGTATTTT.

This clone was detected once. CDR3 nucleotides: TGTGCCAGCAGCCCAGGGGGGACTAATGAAAAACTGTTTTTT. Its translation is CASSPGGTNEKLFF. The rearrangement uses TRBV7-9 and TRBJ1-4; 7 bases line up with TRBD1. Losses at the gene ends were 5 bases for V and 2 bases for J; bases not matched to a gene: 2. The CDR3 is made up of 14 amino acids. CDR1 and CDR2 (germline): SEHNR, FQNEAQ (reference sequence).

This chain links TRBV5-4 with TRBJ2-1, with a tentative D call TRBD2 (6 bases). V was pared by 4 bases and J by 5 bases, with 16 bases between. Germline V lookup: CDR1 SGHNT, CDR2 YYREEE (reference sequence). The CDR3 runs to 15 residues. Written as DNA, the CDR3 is TGTGCCAGCAGCAATAGCGGTCTACTAAACAATGAGCAGTTCTTC. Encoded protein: CASSNSGLLNNEQFF.

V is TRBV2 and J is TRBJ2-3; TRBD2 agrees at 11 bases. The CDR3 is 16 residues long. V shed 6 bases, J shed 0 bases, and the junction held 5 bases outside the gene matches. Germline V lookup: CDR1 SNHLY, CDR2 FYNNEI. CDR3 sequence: CASSEGLAASTDTQYF. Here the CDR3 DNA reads TGTGCCAGCAGCGAGGGACTAGCGGCTAGCACAGATACGCAGTATTTT.

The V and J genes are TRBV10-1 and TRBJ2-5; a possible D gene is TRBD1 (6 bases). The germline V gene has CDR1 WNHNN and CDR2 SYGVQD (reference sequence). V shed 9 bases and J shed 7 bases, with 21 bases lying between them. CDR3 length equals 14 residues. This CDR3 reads CARRGTPQAGTQYF. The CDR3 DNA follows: TGCGCCAGGAGGGGGACACCTCAAGCTGGGACCCAGTACTTC.

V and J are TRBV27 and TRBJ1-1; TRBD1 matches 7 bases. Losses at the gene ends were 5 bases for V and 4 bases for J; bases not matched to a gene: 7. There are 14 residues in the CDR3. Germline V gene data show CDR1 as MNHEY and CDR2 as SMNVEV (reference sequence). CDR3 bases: TGTGCCAGCAGTCGCGAGGACAGGCGCACTGAAGCTTTCTTT. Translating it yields CASSREDRRTEAFF.

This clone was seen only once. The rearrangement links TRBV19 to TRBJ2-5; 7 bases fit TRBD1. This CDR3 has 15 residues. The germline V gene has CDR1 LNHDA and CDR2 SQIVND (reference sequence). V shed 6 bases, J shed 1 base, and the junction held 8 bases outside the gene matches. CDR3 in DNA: TGTGCCAGTAGCATCAGACAGGGCCTCCAAGAGACCCAGTACTTC. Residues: CASSIRQGLQETQYF.

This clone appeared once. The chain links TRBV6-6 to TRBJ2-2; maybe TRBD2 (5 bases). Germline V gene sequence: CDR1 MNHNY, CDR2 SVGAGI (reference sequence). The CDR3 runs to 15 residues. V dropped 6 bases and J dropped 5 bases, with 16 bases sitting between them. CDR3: CASRGRALVTGELFF. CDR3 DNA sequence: TGTGCCAGCAGGGGGAGAGCATTAGTAACCGGGGAGCTGTTTTTT.

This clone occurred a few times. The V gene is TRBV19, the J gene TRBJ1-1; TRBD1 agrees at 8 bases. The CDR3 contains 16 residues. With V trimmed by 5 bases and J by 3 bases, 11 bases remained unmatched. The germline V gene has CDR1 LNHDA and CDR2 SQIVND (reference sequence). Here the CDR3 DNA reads TGTGCCAGTAGTCTACTTCTACAGGGGGGAGACACTGAAGCTTTCTTT. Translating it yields CASSLLLQGGDTEAFF.

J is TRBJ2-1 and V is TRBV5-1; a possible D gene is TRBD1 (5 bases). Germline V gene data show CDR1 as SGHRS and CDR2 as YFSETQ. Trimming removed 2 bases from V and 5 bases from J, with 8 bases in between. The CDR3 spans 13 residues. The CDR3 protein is CASSLDRDNEQFF. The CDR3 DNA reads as TGCGCCAGCAGCTTAGACAGAGACAATGAGCAGTTCTTC.

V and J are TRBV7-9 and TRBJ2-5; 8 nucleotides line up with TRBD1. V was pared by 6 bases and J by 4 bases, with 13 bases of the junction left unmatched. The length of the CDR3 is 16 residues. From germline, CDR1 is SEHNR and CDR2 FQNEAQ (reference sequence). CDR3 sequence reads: CASRSYKQGASETQYF. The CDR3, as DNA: TGTGCCAGCAGATCGTACAAGCAGGGGGCTTCAGAGACCCAGTACTTC.

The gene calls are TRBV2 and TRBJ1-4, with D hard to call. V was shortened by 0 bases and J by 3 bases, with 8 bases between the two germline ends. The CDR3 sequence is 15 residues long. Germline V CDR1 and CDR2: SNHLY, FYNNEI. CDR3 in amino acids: CASSEAGGSNEKLFF. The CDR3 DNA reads TGTGCCAGCAGTGAAGCAGGAGGTTCTAATGAAAAACTGTTTTTT.

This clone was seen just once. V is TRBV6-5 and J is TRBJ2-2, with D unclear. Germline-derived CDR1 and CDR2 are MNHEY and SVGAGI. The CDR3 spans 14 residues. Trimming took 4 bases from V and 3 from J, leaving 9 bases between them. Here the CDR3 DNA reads TGTGCCAGCAGTTCCCTCTCTTACACCGGGGAGCTGTTTTTT. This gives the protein CASSSLSYTGELFF.

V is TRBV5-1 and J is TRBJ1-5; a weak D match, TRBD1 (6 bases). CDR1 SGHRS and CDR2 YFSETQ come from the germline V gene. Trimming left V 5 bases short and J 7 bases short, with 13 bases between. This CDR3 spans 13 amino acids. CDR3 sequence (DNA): TGCGCCAGCAGTGCAGGGGAGGGGCAGCCCCAGCATTTT. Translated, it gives CASSAGEGQPQHF.

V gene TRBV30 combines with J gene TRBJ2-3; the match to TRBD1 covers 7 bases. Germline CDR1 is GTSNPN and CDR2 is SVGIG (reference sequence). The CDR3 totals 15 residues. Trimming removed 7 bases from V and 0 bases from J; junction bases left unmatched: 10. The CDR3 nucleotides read TGTGCCTCAGCACGCACAGGGGCTAGCACAGATACGCAGTATTTT. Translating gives CASARTGASTDTQYF.

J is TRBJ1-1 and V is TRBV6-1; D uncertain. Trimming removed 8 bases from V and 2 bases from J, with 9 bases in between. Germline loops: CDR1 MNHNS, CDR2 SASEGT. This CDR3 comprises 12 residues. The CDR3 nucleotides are TGTGCCAGCCATATCGGTAACACTGAAGCTTTCTTT. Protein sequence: CASHIGNTEAFF.

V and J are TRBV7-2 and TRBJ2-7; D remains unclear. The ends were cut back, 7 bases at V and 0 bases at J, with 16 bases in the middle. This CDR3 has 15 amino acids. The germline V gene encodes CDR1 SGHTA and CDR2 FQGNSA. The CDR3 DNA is TGTGCCAGCACCATAACTAAAATGAGCTCCTACGAGCAGTACTTC. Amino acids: CASTITKMSSYEQYF.

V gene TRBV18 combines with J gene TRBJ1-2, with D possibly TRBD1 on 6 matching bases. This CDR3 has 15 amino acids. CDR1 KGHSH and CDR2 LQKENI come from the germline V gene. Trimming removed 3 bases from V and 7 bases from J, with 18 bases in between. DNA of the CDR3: TGTGCCAGCTCACCCCCTTTCAGGGGCAAGGGTGGCTACACCTTC. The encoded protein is CASSPPFRGKGGYTF.

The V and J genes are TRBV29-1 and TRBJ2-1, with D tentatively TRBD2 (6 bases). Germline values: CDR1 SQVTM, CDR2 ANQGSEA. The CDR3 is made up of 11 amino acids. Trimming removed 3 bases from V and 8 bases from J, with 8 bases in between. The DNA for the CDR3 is TGCAGCGTTGAGGAGGGCTATGAGCAGTTCTTC. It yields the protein CSVEEGYEQFF.

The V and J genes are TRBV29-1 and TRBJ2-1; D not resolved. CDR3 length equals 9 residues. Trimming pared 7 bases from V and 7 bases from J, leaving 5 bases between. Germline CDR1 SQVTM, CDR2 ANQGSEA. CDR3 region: CSGRNEQFF. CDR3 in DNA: TGCAGCGGGAGAAATGAGCAGTTCTTC.

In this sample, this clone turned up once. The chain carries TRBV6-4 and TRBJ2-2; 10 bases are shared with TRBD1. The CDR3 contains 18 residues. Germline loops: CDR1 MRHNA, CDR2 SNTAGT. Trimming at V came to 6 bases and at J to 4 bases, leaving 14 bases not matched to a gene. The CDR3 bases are TGTGCCAGCAGCCCTATTCCCGGGACAGGGGCTTCCACCGGGGAGCTGTTTTTT. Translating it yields CASSPIPGTGASTGELFF.

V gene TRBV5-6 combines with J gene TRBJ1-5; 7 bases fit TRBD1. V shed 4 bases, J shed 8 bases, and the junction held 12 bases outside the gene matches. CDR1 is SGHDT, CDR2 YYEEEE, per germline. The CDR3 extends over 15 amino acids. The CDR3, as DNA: TGTGCCAGCAGCGCGGGACAGCCGCCTGCGAAGCCCCAGCATTTT. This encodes CASSAGQPPAKPQHF.

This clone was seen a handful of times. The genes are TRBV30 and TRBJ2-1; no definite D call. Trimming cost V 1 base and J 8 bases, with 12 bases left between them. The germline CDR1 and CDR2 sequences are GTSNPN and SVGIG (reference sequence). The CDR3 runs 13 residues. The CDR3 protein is CAWSGLSLHEQFF. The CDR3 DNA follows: TGTGCCTGGAGTGGACTGTCGCTACATGAGCAGTTCTTC.

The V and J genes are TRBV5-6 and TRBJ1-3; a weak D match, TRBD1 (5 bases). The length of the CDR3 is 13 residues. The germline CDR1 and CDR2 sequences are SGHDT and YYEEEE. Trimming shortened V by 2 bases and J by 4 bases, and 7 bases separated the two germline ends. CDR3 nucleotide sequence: TGTGCCAGCAGCTTAACAGGCGGAAACACCATATATTTT. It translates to CASSLTGGNTIYF.

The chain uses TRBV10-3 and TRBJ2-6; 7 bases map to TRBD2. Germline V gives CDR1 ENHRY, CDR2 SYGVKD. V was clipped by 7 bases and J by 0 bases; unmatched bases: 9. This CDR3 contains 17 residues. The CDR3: CAINQGGTTSGANVLTF. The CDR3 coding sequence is TGTGCCATCAATCAAGGAGGGACTACCTCTGGGGCCAACGTCCTGACTTTC.